The T cell receptor (beta chain) under discussion was sequenced for a study of T cell responses to AZD1222 COVID-19 vaccine. Study background: It was second doses at about 4 or about 12 weeks that were pooled.

Concerning this clone: The target antigen is unknown.

Study-level findings and limits: The donor cohort was predominantly white British with a female majority, and clonal diversity may have been underestimated. Distributed over spike, vaccine-associated CD4 TCRs predominated at 160-218 and 743-854. Among spike-specific TCRs, nearly half reportedly target unmutated variant regions.

The protocol was immunoSEQ multiplex PCR, while the TCRdb copy is restricted to in-frame clones and leaves out a portion. The sample records 150,000 or so clones, more than 85% being singletons. The sequence was obtained from an adult in good health. The specimen comprised peripheral blood, sampled on day 0 of AZD1222 vaccination.

The CDR3, as DNA: TGCGCCAGCAGCCAAGAAACCCCGACAGGGCTAAACTATGGCTACACCTTC. Its protein product is CASSQETPTGLNYGYTF. The rearrangement joins TRBV4-3 to TRBJ1-2; 7 bases are a match to TRBD1. The CDR3 is 17 residues long. V was pared by 0 bases and J by 2 bases, with 9 bases of the junction left unmatched. The germline CDR1 and CDR2 sequences are LGHNA and YSLEER.